Shown below are 15 T cell receptor beta chains from a single sample sequenced in a study of blood T cell repertoires in COVID-19. Using immunoSEQ multiplex PCR, the repertoire was profiled, and TCRdb retains in-frame clones only, with some absent. The repertoire has 300,000 to 350,000 clones, 80% to 90% of them found once; the top ten carry 9.9%. Sequencing was performed on peripheral blood. The source is a young man with COVID-19, enrolled during active disease.

V and J are TRBV3-1 (or the pseudogene TRBV3-2) and TRBJ2-3; D possibly corresponds to TRBD1 (5 bases). Trimming removed 4 bases at V and 3 bases at J, with 17 bases between. CDR1 and CDR2 from the germline V gene are LGHDT and YNNKEL (reference sequence). The CDR3 extends over 16 amino acids. The CDR3 DNA sequence: TGTGCCAGCAGCCTCCTCGAGGAAGGGGCGACAGATACGCAGTATTTT. Protein sequence: CASSLLEEGATDTQYF.

The chain combines TRBV5-1 with TRBJ1-4, with D unclear. In germline, CDR1 is SGHRS, CDR2 YFSETQ. The V gene lost 2 bases and the J gene lost 5 bases, with 10 bases spanning the gap. The CDR3 has 14 amino acids. The CDR3 nucleotides are TGCGCCAGCAGCTTAACTGCGGCGAATGAAAAACTGTTTTTT. This encodes CASSLTAANEKLFF.

The V gene is TRBV19, the J gene TRBJ2-1; 8 bases are shared with TRBD2. The J segment lost 4 bases and the V segment lost 7 bases, leaving 6 bases of the junction unmatched. The CDR3 runs to 14 residues. Germline V gene lookup returns CDR1 LNHDA and CDR2 SQIVND (reference sequence). CDR3 nucleotide sequence: TGTGCCAGTACCACGACTAGCGTTTACAATGAGCAGTTCTTC. It is translated as CASTTTSVYNEQFF.

The chain has TRBV3-1 (or the pseudogene TRBV3-2) and TRBJ1-1, with D possibly being TRBD1 (6 bases). V was pared by 1 base and J by 7 bases, with 16 bases between. The CDR3 is 15 residues long. Germline-derived CDR1 and CDR2 are LGHDT and YNNKEL (reference sequence). For the CDR3, the DNA is TGTGCCAGCAGCCAAGGAACCAGGGGATGGGATGAAGCTTTCTTT. Its translation is CASSQGTRGWDEAFF.

The chain links TRBV29-1 to TRBJ2-1, with D maybe TRBD2 (7 bases). Trimming pared 7 bases from V and 1 base from J, leaving 17 bases between. Germline V gene sequence: CDR1 SQVTM, CDR2 ANQGSEA. The CDR3 is made up of 15 amino acids. Here the CDR3 reads CSAQSGTRSYNEQFF. The CDR3 DNA follows: TGCAGCGCCCAGAGCGGGACAAGGTCCTACAATGAGCAGTTCTTC.

The genes are TRBV5-1 and TRBJ2-5; 8 bases line up with TRBD1. CDR1 is SGHRS, CDR2 YFSETQ, per germline. With V trimmed by 0 bases and J by 5 bases, 12 bases remained unmatched. CDR3 size: 17 residues. CDR3 nucleotide sequence: TGCGCCAGCAGCTTGGGACCTGGACAGGGTGGGGTGGAGACCCAGTACTTC. This translates into CASSLGPGQGGVETQYF.

The genes are TRBV3-1 (or the pseudogene TRBV3-2) and TRBJ2-1; 8 nucleotides align to TRBD2. This CDR3 spans 15 amino acids. V shed 6 bases, J shed 3 bases, and the junction held 7 bases outside the gene matches. Germline-derived CDR1 and CDR2 are LGHDT and YNNKEL (reference sequence). The CDR3 DNA sequence: TGTGCCAGCAGTCATCAGCGGGAGTACTACAATGAGCAGTTCTTC. Translated: CASSHQREYYNEQFF.

The chain is built from TRBV14 and TRBJ2-2; D ambiguous. V gave up 4 bases and J gave up 1 base, with 13 bases separating them. CDR3 length: 16 amino acids. Germline CDR1 reads SGHDN; CDR2 reads FVKESK. The chain's CDR3 is CASSLMLSRNTGELFF. In DNA form, the CDR3 reads TGTGCCAGCAGCCTAATGCTCTCGAGGAACACCGGGGAGCTGTTTTTT.

In its sample, this clone was seen once. The V call is TRBV19, the J call TRBJ1-2; 7 nucleotides align to TRBD1. Germline V lookup: CDR1 LNHDA, CDR2 SQIVND (reference sequence). The ends lost 3 bases at V and 6 bases at J; junction bases unmatched: 10. The CDR3 consists of 15 residues. CDR3 residues: CASSMEVTGTDGYTF. CDR3 nucleotide sequence: TGTGCCAGTAGTATGGAAGTGACAGGGACTGATGGCTACACCTTC.

This clone appeared once. The J gene is TRBJ2-1, the V gene TRBV9; 8 bases fit TRBD2. The V and J ends lost 4 bases and 5 bases, in that order; junction bases with no gene match: 8. This CDR3 contains 15 residues. Per the germline V gene, CDR1 is SGDLS and CDR2 is YYNGEE. CDR3 sequence: CASSLGSGNHNEQFF. CDR3 sequence (DNA): TGTGCCAGCAGCTTAGGTAGCGGGAATCACAATGAGCAGTTCTTC. Complete variable domain (other parts from reference TRBV9 and TRBJ2-1): DSGVTQTPKHLITATGQRVTLRCSPRSGDLSVYWYQQSLDQGLQFLIQYYNGEERAKGNILERFSAQQFPDLHSELNLSSLELGDSALYFCASSLGSGNHNEQFFGPGTRLTVL.

The chain combines TRBV10-3 with TRBJ2-1; D is perhaps TRBD2 (6 bases). Germline-derived CDR1 and CDR2 are ENHRY and SYGVKD. V shed 6 bases and J shed 0 bases, with 27 bases lying between them. CDR3 length equals 20 residues. The CDR3, as DNA: TGTGCCATCAGATCGACTCCGGGACTCGCAAACCTCAGCTCCTACAATGAGCAGTTCTTC. This encodes CAIRSTPGLANLSSYNEQFF.

Only a few counts were recorded for this clone. The chain joins TRBV6-5 to TRBJ2-1; 7 positions agree with TRBD2. The CDR3 sequence is 15 residues long. V shed 2 bases and J 2 bases; nucleotides not matched to a gene: 3. Per the germline V gene, CDR1 is MNHEY and CDR2 is SVGAGI. DNA of the CDR3: TGTGCCAGCAGTTACCTCAGCGGGGCCTACAATGAGCAGTTCTTC. Its protein product is CASSYLSGAYNEQFF.

V is TRBV10-3 and J is TRBJ2-3; D gene uncertain. V lost 6 bases to trimming and J lost 2 bases, with 15 bases between them. CDR3 length: 15 residues. Looked up from germline, CDR1 is ENHRY and CDR2 is SYGVKD. CDR3 amino acids: CAIRRSVEPTDTQYF. The CDR3 DNA follows: TGTGCCATCAGGAGGTCCGTGGAGCCCACAGATACGCAGTATTTT.

This chain joins TRBV28 and TRBJ1-2; 9 nucleotides line up with TRBD1. Germline V lookup: CDR1 MDHEN, CDR2 SYDVKM. There are 13 residues in the CDR3. The J segment lost 7 bases and the V segment lost 5 bases, leaving 5 bases of the junction unmatched. The CDR3 DNA reads TGTGCCAGCAGTACCCCGGACAGGGGTGGCTACACCTTC. Protein product: CASSTPDRGGYTF.

The chain combines TRBV11-2 with TRBJ1-2; the D is unclear. This CDR3 spans 14 amino acids. V lost 4 bases to trimming and J lost 4 bases, with 13 bases between them. From germline, CDR1 is SGHAT and CDR2 FQNNGV. CDR3 nucleotides: TGTGCCAGCAGCTCCCTGAGCACGTTCTATGGCTACACCTTC. This sequence encodes CASSSLSTFYGYTF.